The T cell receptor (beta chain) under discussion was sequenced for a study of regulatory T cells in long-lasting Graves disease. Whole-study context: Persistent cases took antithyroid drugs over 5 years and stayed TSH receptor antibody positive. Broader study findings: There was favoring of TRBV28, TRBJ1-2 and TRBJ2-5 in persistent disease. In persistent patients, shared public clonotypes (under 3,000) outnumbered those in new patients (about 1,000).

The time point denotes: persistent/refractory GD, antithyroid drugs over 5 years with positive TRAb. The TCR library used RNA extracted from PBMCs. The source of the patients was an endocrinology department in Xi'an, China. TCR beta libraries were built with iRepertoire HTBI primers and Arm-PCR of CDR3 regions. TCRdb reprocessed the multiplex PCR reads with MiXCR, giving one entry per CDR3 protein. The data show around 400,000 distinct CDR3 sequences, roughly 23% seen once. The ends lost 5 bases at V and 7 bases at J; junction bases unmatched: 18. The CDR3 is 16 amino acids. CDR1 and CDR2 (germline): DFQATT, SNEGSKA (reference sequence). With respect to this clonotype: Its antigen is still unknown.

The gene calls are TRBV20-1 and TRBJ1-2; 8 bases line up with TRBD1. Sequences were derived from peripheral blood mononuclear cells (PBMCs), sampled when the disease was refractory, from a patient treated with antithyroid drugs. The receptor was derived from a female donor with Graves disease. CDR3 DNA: TGCAGTGCTGGAATAGCTCAGGGGGCGGTTCTTCTTGGCTACACCTTC. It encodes CSAGIAQGAVLLGYTF.